This T cell receptor beta chain was captured in a study of T cells in Graves' hyperthyroidism and ophthalmopathy. Amplification of TCR beta CDR3 regions was performed using RNA transcripts as template. TCR CDR3 underwent first-round RT-PCR with the HTBI primer set. One entry per CDR3 protein results from TCRdb running MiXCR on the multiplex PCR reads. The repertoire holds about 610,000 distinct CDR3 sequences, approximately 15% seen once, with around 4.1% in the top ten. Germline values: CDR1 DFQATT, CDR2 SNEGSKA (reference sequence). V lost 3 bases and J lost 4, with 15 bases in between. This CDR3 is built from 14 residues. In its sample, this clonotype was seen many times. Uncontrolled infections, other autoimmune diseases, pregnancy or lactation led to exclusion of patients.

Material: blood. This clonotype was obtained from a middle-aged woman with Graves' ophthalmopathy. This chain uses TRBV20-1 with TRBJ1-1, with TRBD1 as a possible D gene (5 bases). CDR3 coding DNA: TGCAGTGCTAGCACGGCAGGGCGTAGCACTGAAGCTTTCTTT. This codes for CSASTAGRSTEAFF.